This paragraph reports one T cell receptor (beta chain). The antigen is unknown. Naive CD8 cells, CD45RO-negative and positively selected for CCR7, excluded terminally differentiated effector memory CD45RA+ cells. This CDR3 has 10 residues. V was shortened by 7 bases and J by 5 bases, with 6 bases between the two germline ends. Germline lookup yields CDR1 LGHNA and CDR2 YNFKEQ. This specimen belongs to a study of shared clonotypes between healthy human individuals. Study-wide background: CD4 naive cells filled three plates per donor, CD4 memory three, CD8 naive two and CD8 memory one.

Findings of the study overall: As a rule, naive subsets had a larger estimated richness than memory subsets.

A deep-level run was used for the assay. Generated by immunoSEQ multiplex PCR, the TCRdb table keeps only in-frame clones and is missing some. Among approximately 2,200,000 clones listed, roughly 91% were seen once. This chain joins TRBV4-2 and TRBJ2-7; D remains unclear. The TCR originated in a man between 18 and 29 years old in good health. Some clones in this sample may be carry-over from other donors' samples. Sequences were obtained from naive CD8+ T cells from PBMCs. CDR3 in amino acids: CASTLDEQYF. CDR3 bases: TGTGCCAGCACCCTGGACGAGCAGTACTTC.